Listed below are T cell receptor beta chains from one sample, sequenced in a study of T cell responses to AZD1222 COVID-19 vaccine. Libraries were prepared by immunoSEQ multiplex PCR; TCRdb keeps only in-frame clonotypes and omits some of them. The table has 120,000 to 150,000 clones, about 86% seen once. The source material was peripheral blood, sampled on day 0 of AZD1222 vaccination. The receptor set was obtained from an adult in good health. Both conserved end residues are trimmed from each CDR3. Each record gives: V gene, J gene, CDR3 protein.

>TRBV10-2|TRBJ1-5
ASSGGAVQPQH
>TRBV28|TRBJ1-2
ASSSRFGYT
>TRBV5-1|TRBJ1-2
ASNSGQPNYGYT
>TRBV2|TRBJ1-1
ASGSDSRRNTEAF
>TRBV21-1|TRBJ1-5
ASSKAGQGNQPQH
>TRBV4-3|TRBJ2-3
ASSQDPGPTQY
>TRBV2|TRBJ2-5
ASRAGTSISYQETQY
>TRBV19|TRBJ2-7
ASSDRSSTYEQY
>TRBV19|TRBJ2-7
ASSRGNLPYEQY
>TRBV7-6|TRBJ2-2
ASSPGGGRELF
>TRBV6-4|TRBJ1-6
ASSAGTINSPLH
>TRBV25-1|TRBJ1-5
ASSEHGNQPQH
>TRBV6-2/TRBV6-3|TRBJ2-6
ASRPGEGLGANVLT
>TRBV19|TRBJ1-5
ASSIPLRQMRNQPQH
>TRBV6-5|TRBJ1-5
ASSFRALGGQPQH
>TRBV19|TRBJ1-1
ASSTPRDRKNTEAF
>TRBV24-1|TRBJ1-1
ATSDLTPGAEAF
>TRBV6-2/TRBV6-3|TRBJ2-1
ASSYPRAGGVIYNEQF
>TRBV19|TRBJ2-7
ASSPIVGQIPSYEQY
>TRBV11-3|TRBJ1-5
ASSCRVERNQPQH
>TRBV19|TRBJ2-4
ASSIGNTKNIQY
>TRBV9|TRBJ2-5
ASSMGHQGTETQY
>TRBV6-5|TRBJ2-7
ASSYRTGGYEQY
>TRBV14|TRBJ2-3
ASRTGLPTDTQY
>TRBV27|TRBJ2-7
ASSWGPKYEQY
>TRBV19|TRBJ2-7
ASSNGQGREQY
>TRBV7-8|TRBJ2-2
ASSFYTNTGELF
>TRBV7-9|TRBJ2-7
ASSAGSYEQY
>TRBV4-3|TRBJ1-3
ASSQVGSGNTIY
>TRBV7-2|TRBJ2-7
ASSLGPEQY
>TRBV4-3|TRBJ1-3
ASSQDLGLLHSGNTIY
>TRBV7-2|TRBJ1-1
ASSAHRGPNTEAF
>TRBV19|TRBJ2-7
ASTTSHNSYEQY
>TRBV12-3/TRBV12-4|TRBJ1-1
ASSLTENTEAF
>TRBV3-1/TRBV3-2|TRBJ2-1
ASSQPRVLRKDEQF
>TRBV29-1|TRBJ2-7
SVVWAKVAYEQY
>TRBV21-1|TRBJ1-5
ASSKTTDYNQPQH
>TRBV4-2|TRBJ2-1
ASSQGLRFAQKPYNEQF
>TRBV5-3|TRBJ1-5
ARSLAAPNQPQH
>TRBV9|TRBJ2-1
ASSVGTSGYNEQF
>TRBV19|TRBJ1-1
ASSAWDSMNTEAF
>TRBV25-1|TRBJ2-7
ASSEYDSYEQY
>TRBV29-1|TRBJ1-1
SVAPGNTEAF
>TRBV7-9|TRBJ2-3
ASSFTDTQY
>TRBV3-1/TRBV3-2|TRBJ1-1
ASSQGPRPMNTEAF
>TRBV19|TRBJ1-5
ASKLEAGHPYSNQPQH
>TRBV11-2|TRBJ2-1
ASSSIGGWSEQF
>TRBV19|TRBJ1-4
ASSKTPGKLF
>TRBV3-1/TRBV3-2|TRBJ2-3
ASSPSRGLDTQY
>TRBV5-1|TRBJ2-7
ASSLSGYEQY
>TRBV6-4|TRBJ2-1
ASSDGTGGNEQF
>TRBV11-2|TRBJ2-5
ASSLQRGETQY
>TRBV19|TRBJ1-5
ATKQGTYSNQPQH